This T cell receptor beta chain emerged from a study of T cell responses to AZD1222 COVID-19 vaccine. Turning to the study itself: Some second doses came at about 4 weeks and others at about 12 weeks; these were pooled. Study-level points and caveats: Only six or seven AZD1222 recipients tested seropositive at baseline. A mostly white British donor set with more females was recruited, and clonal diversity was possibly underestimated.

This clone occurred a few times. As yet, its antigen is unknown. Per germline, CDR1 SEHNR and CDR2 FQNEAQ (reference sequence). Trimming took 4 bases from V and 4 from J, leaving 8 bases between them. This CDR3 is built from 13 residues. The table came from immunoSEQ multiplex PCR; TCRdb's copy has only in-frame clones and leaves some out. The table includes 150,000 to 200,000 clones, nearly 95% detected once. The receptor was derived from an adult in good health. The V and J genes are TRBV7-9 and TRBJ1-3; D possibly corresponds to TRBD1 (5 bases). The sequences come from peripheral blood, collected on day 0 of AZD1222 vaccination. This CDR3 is CASSWGSGNTIYF. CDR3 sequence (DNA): TGTGCCAGCAGCTGGGGGTCCGGAAACACCATATATTTT.